This passage covers 20 T cell receptor beta chains from one sample sequenced in a study of CXCR3-negative and CXCR3-positive naive CD8 T cells. Study-wide results and caveats: A higher hydrophobicity marked the TRB CDR3s of CXCR3-positive naive cells versus CXCR3-negative naive cells.

What these receptors recognize is not known. TRB cDNA libraries were made by UMI-labeled 5' RACE. TCRdb processed the 5' RACE reads again and assigns one entry to each CDR3 protein, with no DNA. The sample table includes 150,000 to 180,000 distinct CDR3 sequences. What was sequenced was naive CXCR3+ CD8+ T cells from blood. The subset is: CD45RO-CCR7+CD27+CD95- naive CD8+ T cells expressing CXCR3 (TNR3+). These receptors all stem from a human donor in good health. Some clones in this sample may be carry-over from other donors' samples.

This chain's CDR3 is CASSARDGQGRVPGELFF. The genes are TRBV2 and TRBJ2-2; TCRdb lists TRBD1, though no DNA is available to test this call. This CDR3 has 18 residues. The germline V gene encodes CDR1 SNHLY and CDR2 FYNNEI.

This chain uses TRBV29-1 with TRBJ1-4; checking the TCRdb D call of TRBD1 is not possible without DNA. The CDR3 length is 12 residues. Germline V gene lookup returns CDR1 SQVTM and CDR2 ANQGSEA. The CDR3 sequence is CSVEGGDEKLFF.

The chain couples TRBV3-1 to TRBJ2-1; TCRdb's D gene call, TRBD1, goes unchecked for lack of DNA. The CDR3 spans 18 residues. The germline CDR1 and CDR2 sequences are LGHDT and YNNKEL (reference sequence). CDR3 region: CASSPPVAGSGFYNEQFF.

The chain recombines TRBV7-9 with TRBJ2-5; TCRdb's assignment of TRBD2 cannot be checked, as there is no DNA. Germline V gene sequence: CDR1 SEHNR, CDR2 FQNEAQ (reference sequence). The CDR3 is 18 residues long. The CDR3 sequence: CASSSTGTSPGGRETQYF.

The chain combines TRBV28 with TRBJ2-3; TCRdb proposes TRBD2, but this gene call is untestable without DNA. This CDR3 is 13 amino acids long. Germline CDR1 is MDHEN and CDR2 is SYDVKM. CDR3 residues: CASRGLEADTQYF.

This chain links TRBV2 with TRBJ1-2; the TCRdb D gene call, TRBD1, has no DNA to confirm it. CDR1 SNHLY and CDR2 FYNNEI come from the germline V gene. The CDR3 sequence is 15 residues long. This chain's CDR3 is CASSDPRTGGYGYTF.

The chain uses TRBV10-1 and TRBJ2-3; TCRdb names TRBD1, which stays unverified in the absence of DNA. The CDR3 is 17 residues long. Germline V gives CDR1 WNHNN, CDR2 SYGVQD (reference sequence). This CDR3 reads CASSEPGQGISTDTQYF.

This sequence joins TRBV18 and TRBJ2-3; TCRdb names TRBD2, which stays unverified in the absence of DNA. CDR1 KGHSH and CDR2 LQKENI come from the germline V gene. The length of the CDR3 is 15 residues. The CDR3 spells CASSPGDYLTDTQYF.

The chain employs TRBV4-3 and TRBJ2-7. CDR1 and CDR2 from the germline V gene are LGHNA and YSLEER. The CDR3 runs to 15 residues. CDR3 sequence reads: CASSQDRHAAYEQYF.

The chain uses TRBV25-1 and TRBJ1-1. The CDR3 is made up of 13 amino acids. Germline V lookup: CDR1 MGHDK, CDR2 SYGVNS. CDR3 sequence: CASSDYRDTEAFF.

V is TRBV20-1 and J is TRBJ2-2; the D gene TCRdb calls, TRBD1, cannot be checked with no DNA. The CDR3 contains 16 residues. Germline-derived CDR1 and CDR2 are DFQATT and SNEGSKA (reference sequence). CDR3 region: CSARDYRESNTGELFF.

This chain connects TRBV6-2 or TRBV6-3 to TRBJ2-1; as DNA is missing, the TRBD2 call by TCRdb cannot be tested. CDR1 and CDR2 (germline): MNHEY, SVGEGT. The CDR3 consists of 17 residues. CDR3 region: CASSYSWSGALGNEQFF.

The chain's CDR3 is CARCSLPYNEQFF. The chain couples TRBV6-1 to TRBJ2-1. Germline V gene lookup returns CDR1 MNHNS and CDR2 SASEGT. The CDR3 consists of 13 residues.

The chain uses TRBV29-1 and TRBJ2-6; as DNA is missing, the TRBD1 call by TCRdb cannot be tested. CDR3 length: 17 residues. The germline gives CDR1 SQVTM, CDR2 ANQGSEA. CDR3 region: CSVEEGSRASGANVLTF.

The CDR3 here is CASSLAYEHREYSYEQYF. V and J are TRBV5-1 and TRBJ2-7. The CDR3 totals 18 residues. Germline CDR1 reads SGHRS; CDR2 reads YFSETQ.

The chain recombines TRBV7-2 with TRBJ2-2; the D call from TCRdb, TRBD2, cannot be confirmed without DNA. The germline V gene encodes CDR1 SGHTA and CDR2 FQGNSA. The CDR3 length is 16 residues. The CDR3: CASSPTGGSGTGELFF. Full variable domain (missing parts from reference TRBV7-2 and TRBJ2-2): GAGVSQSPSNKVTEKGKDVELRCDPISGHTALYWYRQSLGQGLEFLIYFQGNSAPDKSGLPSDRFSAERTGGSVSTLTIQRTQQEDSAVYLCASSPTGGSGTGELFFGEGSRLTVL.

The chain joins TRBV25-1 to TRBJ2-7. Germline V gene lookup returns CDR1 MGHDK and CDR2 SYGVNS. CDR3 length equals 11 residues. CDR3 amino acids: CASSVAYEQYF.

The V and J genes are TRBV6-5 and TRBJ1-5; TCRdb selects TRBD1, and the lack of DNA leaves this call unchecked. This CDR3 contains 17 residues. Germline-derived CDR1 and CDR2 are MNHEY and SVGAGI. CDR3 residues: CASSSSPEIFGNQPQHF.

The gene calls are TRBV13 and TRBJ2-1; the D call from TCRdb, TRBD2, cannot be confirmed without DNA. The germline CDR1 and CDR2 sequences are PRHDT and FYEKMQ (reference sequence). The CDR3 covers 18 residues. The CDR3 protein is CASSLGYSSAGESNEQFF.

The chain couples TRBV7-9 to TRBJ2-5; without DNA, the TCRdb call of TRBD2 cannot be checked. Germline assignment: CDR1 SEHNR and CDR2 FQNEAQ (reference sequence). This CDR3 has 18 amino acids. The CDR3 sequence: CASSTPLPPEEESETQYF.